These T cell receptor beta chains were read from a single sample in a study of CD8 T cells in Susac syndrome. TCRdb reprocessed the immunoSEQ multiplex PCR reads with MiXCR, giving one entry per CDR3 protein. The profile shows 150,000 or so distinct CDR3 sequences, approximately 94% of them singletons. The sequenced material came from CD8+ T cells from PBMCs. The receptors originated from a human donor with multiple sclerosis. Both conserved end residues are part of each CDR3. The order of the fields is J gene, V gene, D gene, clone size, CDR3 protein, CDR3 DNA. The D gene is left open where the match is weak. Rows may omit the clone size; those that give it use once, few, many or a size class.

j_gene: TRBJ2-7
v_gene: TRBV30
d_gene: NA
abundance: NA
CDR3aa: CACSGLDEQYF
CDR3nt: TGTGCCTGCAGTGGGCTGGATGAGCAGTACTTC

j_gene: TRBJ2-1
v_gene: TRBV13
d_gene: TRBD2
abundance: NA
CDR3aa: CASSLDSGGDNEQFF
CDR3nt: TGTGCCAGCAGCTTAGATAGCGGGGGGGATAATGAGCAGTTCTTC

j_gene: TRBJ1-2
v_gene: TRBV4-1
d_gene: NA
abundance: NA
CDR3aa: CASSQEGRSYGYTF
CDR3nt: TGCGCCAGCAGCCAAGAAGGACGTAGCTATGGCTACACCTTC

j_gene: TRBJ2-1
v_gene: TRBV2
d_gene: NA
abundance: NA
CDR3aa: CASLDMYEQFF
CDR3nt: TGTGCCAGCCTGGATATGTATGAGCAGTTCTTC

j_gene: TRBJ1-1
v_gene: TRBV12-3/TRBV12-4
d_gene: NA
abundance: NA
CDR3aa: CASRRNGLHIEAFF
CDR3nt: TGTGCCAGCAGACGGAACGGACTTCACATTGAAGCTTTCTTT

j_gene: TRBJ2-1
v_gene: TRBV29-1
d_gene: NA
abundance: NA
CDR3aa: CSVEEPGGRTDLNEQFF
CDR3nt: TGCAGCGTTGAAGAACCGGGTGGGCGGACCGATCTTAATGAGCAGTTCTTC

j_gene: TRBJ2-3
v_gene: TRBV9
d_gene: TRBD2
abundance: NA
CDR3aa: CASSVARSLTGLNPTDTQYF
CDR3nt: TGTGCCAGCAGCGTAGCTCGTTCCTTAACGGGACTAAATCCCACAGATACGCAGTATTTT

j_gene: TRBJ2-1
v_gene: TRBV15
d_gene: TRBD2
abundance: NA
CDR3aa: CATSRDLGGNEQFF
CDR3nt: TGTGCCACCAGCAGAGACCTCGGGGGGAATGAGCAGTTCTTC

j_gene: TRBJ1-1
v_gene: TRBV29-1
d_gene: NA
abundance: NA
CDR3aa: CSVAAGGLNTEAFF
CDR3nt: TGCAGCGTTGCGGCTGGGGGGTTGAACACTGAAGCTTTCTTT

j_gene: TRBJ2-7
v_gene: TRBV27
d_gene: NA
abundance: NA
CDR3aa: CASSPWTDRYEQYF
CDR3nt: TGTGCCAGCAGTCCCTGGACAGACAGATACGAGCAGTACTTC

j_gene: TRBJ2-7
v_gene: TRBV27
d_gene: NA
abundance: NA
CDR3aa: CASSLTITNSPYEQYF
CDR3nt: TGTGCCAGCAGCCTCACTATAACGAACAGCCCCTACGAGCAGTACTTC

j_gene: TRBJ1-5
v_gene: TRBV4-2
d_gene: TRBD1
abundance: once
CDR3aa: CASSQGLGQGANQPQHF
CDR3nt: TGTGCCAGCAGCCAAGGTTTAGGACAGGGGGCCAATCAGCCCCAGCATTTT

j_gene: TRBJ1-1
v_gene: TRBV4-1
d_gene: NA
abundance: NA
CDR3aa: CASSQGEGSNTEAFF
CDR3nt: TGCGCCAGCAGCCAAGGGGAAGGTTCGAACACTGAAGCTTTCTTT

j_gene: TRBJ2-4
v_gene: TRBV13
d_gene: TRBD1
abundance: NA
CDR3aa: CASSFRDRLGIQYF
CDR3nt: TGTGCCAGCAGCTTCCGGGACAGGCTCGGCATTCAGTACTTC

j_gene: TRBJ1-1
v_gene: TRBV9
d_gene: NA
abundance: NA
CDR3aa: CASTSGMNTEAFF
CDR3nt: TGTGCCAGCACATCCGGGATGAACACTGAAGCTTTCTTT

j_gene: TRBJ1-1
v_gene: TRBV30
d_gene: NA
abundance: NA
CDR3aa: CAWNYLEGPGF
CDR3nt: TGTGCCTGGAATTACCTCGAGGGCCCGGGCTTT

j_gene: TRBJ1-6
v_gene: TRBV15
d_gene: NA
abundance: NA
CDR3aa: CATSRERSENSPLHF
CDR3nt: TGTGCCACCAGCAGAGAGAGATCGGAAAATTCACCCCTCCACTTT

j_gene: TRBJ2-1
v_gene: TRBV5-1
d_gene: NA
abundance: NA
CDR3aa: CASSLGARGDEQFF
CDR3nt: TGCGCCAGCAGCCTTGGGGCCAGGGGCGATGAGCAGTTCTTC

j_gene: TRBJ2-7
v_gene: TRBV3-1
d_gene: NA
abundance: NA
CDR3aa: CASSPVPAVSFEQYF
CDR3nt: TGTGCCAGCAGCCCCGTTCCAGCAGTTTCCTTCGAGCAGTACTTC

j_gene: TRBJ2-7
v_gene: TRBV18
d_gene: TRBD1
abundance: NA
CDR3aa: CASSPGQGTYEQYF
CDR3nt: TGTGCCAGCTCACCGGGACAGGGTACCTACGAGCAGTACTTC

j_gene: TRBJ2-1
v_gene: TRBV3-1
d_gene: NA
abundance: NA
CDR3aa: CATWSSYNEQFF
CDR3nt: TGTGCCACTTGGAGCTCCTACAATGAGCAGTTCTTC

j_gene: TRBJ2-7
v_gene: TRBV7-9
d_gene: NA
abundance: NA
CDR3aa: CASSPAGYEQYF
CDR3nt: TGTGCCAGCAGCCCCGCGGGCTACGAGCAGTACTTC

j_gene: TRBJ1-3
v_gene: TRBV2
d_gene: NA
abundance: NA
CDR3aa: CASRTSKSSGNTIYF
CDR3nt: TGTGCGAGCAGGACAAGTAAGAGCTCTGGAAACACCATATATTTT